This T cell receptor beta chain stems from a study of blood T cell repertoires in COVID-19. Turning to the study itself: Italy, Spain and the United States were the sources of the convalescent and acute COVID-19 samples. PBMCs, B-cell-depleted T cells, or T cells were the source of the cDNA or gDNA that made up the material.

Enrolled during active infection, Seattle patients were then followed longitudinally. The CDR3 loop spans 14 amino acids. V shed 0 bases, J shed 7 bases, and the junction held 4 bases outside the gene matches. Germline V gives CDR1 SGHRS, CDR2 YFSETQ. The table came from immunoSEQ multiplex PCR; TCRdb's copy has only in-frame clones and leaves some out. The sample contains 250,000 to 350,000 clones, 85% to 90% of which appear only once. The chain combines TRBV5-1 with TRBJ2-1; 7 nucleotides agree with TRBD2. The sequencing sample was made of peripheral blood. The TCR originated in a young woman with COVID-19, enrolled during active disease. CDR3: CASSLASAGNEQFF. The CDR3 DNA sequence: TGCGCCAGCAGCTTGGCGTCAGCGGGAAATGAGCAGTTCTTC.